The clone carrying this T cell receptor beta chain was seen many times. Its antigen is not identified. The data were obtained in a study of T cells after yellow fever vaccination. Whole-study results and caveats: Abundant contaminating clonotypes from the bulk population could appear in FACS-sorted repertoires.

TCRdb used MiXCR to reprocess the 5' RACE reads, holding one entry per CDR3 protein. The data contain approximately 120,000 distinct CDR3 sequences, under 8.5% of them singletons. The CDR3 extends over 15 amino acids. Trimming removed 3 bases from V and 10 bases from J; junction bases left unmatched: 10. The germline V gene encodes CDR1 SGHKS and CDR2 YYEKEE (reference sequence). The V call is TRBV5-5, the J call TRBJ1-4; 9 positions agree with TRBD1. This sample comprised CD4+ T cells sorted from PBMCs, obtained more than 8 days after the first yellow fever vaccination. The origin of this receptor is a man aged 18 to 29 who received the YFV17D yellow fever vaccine. This CDR3 is CASSSPGQGAVKLFF. The CDR3 DNA sequence: TGTGCCAGCAGCTCGCCGGGACAGGGCGCTGTAAAACTGTTTTTT.